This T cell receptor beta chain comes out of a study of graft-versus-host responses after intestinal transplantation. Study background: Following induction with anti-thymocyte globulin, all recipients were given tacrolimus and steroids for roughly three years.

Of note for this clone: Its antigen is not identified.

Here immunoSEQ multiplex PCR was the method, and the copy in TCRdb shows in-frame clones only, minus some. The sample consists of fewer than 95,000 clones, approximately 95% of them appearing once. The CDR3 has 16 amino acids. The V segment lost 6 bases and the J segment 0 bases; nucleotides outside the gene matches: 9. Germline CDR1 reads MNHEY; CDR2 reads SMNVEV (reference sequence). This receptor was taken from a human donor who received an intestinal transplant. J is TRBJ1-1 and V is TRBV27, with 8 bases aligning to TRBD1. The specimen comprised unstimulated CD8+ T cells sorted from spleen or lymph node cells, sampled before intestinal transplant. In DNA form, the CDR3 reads TGTGCCAGCAGGTCACTTCCGGGACAGGTGAACACTGAAGCTTTCTTT. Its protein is CASRSLPGQVNTEAFF.